Listed below are T cell receptor beta chains from one sample, sequenced in a study of blood T cell repertoires in COVID-19. Method: immunoSEQ multiplex PCR; TCRdb's copy keeps in-frame clones and lacks some. The sample holds 200,000 to 250,000 clones, 83% seen once. The specimen sequenced was PBMCs or T cells enriched from blood (not recorded which). These receptors all come from a woman between 50 and 59 years old who had been exposed to COVID-19. Each CDR3 is given without its conserved first and last residue. A D gene is named only where the DNA matches it firmly.

d_call: .
cdr3_length: 11
j_call: TRBJ1-1
v_call: TRBV6-1
cdr3_aa: ASSEAKGQVAF

d_call: .
cdr3_length: 11
j_call: TRBJ1-1
v_call: TRBV3-1/TRBV3-2
cdr3_aa: ASSPTSRTEAF

d_call: .
cdr3_length: 11
j_call: TRBJ2-7
v_call: TRBV5-6
cdr3_aa: ASSLLAKYEQY

d_call: .
cdr3_length: 11
j_call: TRBJ1-1
v_call: TRBV12-3/TRBV12-4
cdr3_aa: ASSSGGGRIAF

d_call: .
cdr3_length: 12
j_call: TRBJ2-3
v_call: TRBV2
cdr3_aa: ASRDSSSTDTQY

d_call: .
cdr3_length: 12
j_call: TRBJ2-1
v_call: TRBV28
cdr3_aa: ASRSADSRNEQF

d_call: TRBD2
cdr3_length: 12
j_call: TRBJ2-1
v_call: TRBV27
cdr3_aa: ASSSGTINNEQF

d_call: .
cdr3_length: 11
j_call: TRBJ1-1
v_call: TRBV5-1
cdr3_aa: ASSLVRDTEAF

d_call: .
cdr3_length: 11
j_call: TRBJ1-1
v_call: TRBV2
cdr3_aa: ASSDTGNTEAF

d_call: .
cdr3_length: 12
j_call: TRBJ2-7
v_call: TRBV27
cdr3_aa: ASSLVQGKYEQY

d_call: .
cdr3_length: 10
j_call: TRBJ1-1
v_call: TRBV7-2
cdr3_aa: ASSLGGPEAF

d_call: TRBD1
cdr3_length: 12
j_call: TRBJ1-1
v_call: TRBV27
cdr3_aa: ASSLTGDSTQAF

d_call: .
cdr3_length: 11
j_call: TRBJ2-2
v_call: TRBV4-3
cdr3_aa: ASSQATGGELF

d_call: TRBD2
cdr3_length: 13
j_call: TRBJ2-3
v_call: TRBV6-5
cdr3_aa: ASSHSGVRTDTQY

d_call: .
cdr3_length: 14
j_call: TRBJ1-6
v_call: TRBV10-3
cdr3_aa: AIRSGELSYNSPLH

d_call: .
cdr3_length: 13
j_call: TRBJ2-1
v_call: TRBV7-3
cdr3_aa: ASSLEGSGGNEQF

d_call: TRBD1
cdr3_length: 13
j_call: TRBJ1-1
v_call: TRBV2
cdr3_aa: ASRVRQGVGTEAF

d_call: .
cdr3_length: 11
j_call: TRBJ2-1
v_call: TRBV6-5
cdr3_aa: ASSYSLYNEQF

d_call: .
cdr3_length: 11
j_call: TRBJ2-3
v_call: TRBV6-6
cdr3_aa: ASSEPERDTQY

d_call: TRBD1
cdr3_length: 13
j_call: TRBJ2-7
v_call: TRBV6-5
cdr3_aa: ASSTRTGTTYEQY

d_call: .
cdr3_length: 12
j_call: TRBJ2-5
v_call: TRBV4-3
cdr3_aa: ASSQEDRQETQY

d_call: .
cdr3_length: 12
j_call: TRBJ1-2
v_call: TRBV4-3
cdr3_aa: ASSQEGGFIGYT

d_call: TRBD1
cdr3_length: 12
j_call: TRBJ2-7
v_call: TRBV18
cdr3_aa: ASSRTGGLNEQY

d_call: .
cdr3_length: 12
j_call: TRBJ2-3
v_call: TRBV19
cdr3_aa: ASNAGGFKDTQY

d_call: TRBD2
cdr3_length: 13
j_call: TRBJ2-1
v_call: TRBV11-2
cdr3_aa: ASSQLAGARNEQF

d_call: .
cdr3_length: 12
j_call: TRBJ1-1
v_call: TRBV6-1
cdr3_aa: ASSEAQRVTEAF

d_call: .
cdr3_length: 12
j_call: TRBJ1-2
v_call: TRBV6-5
cdr3_aa: ASSYSGPGESYT

d_call: .
cdr3_length: 15
j_call: TRBJ2-6
v_call: TRBV6-1
cdr3_aa: ASSAVLSRAGANVLT

d_call: TRBD2
cdr3_length: 16
j_call: TRBJ2-2
v_call: TRBV18
cdr3_aa: ASSLSIFAGANTGELF

d_call: TRBD1
cdr3_length: 14
j_call: TRBJ1-4
v_call: TRBV6-2/TRBV6-3
cdr3_aa: ASSYGQGASGEKLF

d_call: .
cdr3_length: 15
j_call: TRBJ1-4
v_call: TRBV3-1/TRBV3-2
cdr3_aa: ASSQDRRGGGEEKLF

d_call: TRBD1
cdr3_length: 13
j_call: TRBJ1-1
v_call: TRBV7-8
cdr3_aa: ASSLVAGGSTEAF

d_call: .
cdr3_length: 14
j_call: TRBJ2-7
v_call: TRBV21-1
cdr3_aa: ASSIMPGLALYEQY

d_call: .
cdr3_length: 12
j_call: TRBJ1-2
v_call: TRBV18
cdr3_aa: ASSPGSQAGGYT

d_call: TRBD1
cdr3_length: 13
j_call: TRBJ2-6
v_call: TRBV6-5
cdr3_aa: ASSPRGLGANVLT

d_call: .
cdr3_length: 13
j_call: TRBJ1-3
v_call: TRBV18
cdr3_aa: ASSPGVSSGNTIY

d_call: .
cdr3_length: 12
j_call: TRBJ2-2
v_call: TRBV10-3
cdr3_aa: AITTDTHTGELF

d_call: .
cdr3_length: 11
j_call: TRBJ1-5
v_call: TRBV5-1
cdr3_aa: ASSFTGNQPQH

d_call: .
cdr3_length: 9
j_call: TRBJ1-5
v_call: TRBV6-6
cdr3_aa: ASGEGQPQH

d_call: .
cdr3_length: 11
j_call: TRBJ1-4
v_call: TRBV28
cdr3_aa: ASYHSTLRRLF

d_call: TRBD1
cdr3_length: 12
j_call: TRBJ1-4
v_call: TRBV19
cdr3_aa: ASSMGQGFEKLF

d_call: .
cdr3_length: 16
j_call: TRBJ1-4
v_call: TRBV21-1
cdr3_aa: ASSPQNRQGPFDEKLF

d_call: .
cdr3_length: 13
j_call: TRBJ1-1
v_call: TRBV19
cdr3_aa: ASSIAWQGGTEAF

d_call: TRBD1
cdr3_length: 13
j_call: TRBJ1-4
v_call: TRBV7-9
cdr3_aa: ASSPTDRGGEKLF

d_call: TRBD1
cdr3_length: 12
j_call: TRBJ1-5
v_call: TRBV7-9
cdr3_aa: ASSPGQPNQPQH

d_call: TRBD1
cdr3_length: 13
j_call: TRBJ1-3
v_call: TRBV6-5
cdr3_aa: ASATGLPTGNTIY

d_call: .
cdr3_length: 12
j_call: TRBJ1-4
v_call: TRBV6-5
cdr3_aa: ASSQSWLNEKLF

d_call: .
cdr3_length: 10
j_call: TRBJ1-1
v_call: TRBV28
cdr3_aa: ASWVGSTEAF

d_call: TRBD1
cdr3_length: 13
j_call: TRBJ1-4
v_call: TRBV6-5
cdr3_aa: ASSRTGGGGEKLF

d_call: .
cdr3_length: 12
j_call: TRBJ2-7
v_call: TRBV15
cdr3_aa: ATSLTLGSYEQY

d_call: .
cdr3_length: 14
j_call: TRBJ1-5
v_call: TRBV10-1
cdr3_aa: ASSDRTVYRDQPQH

d_call: .
cdr3_length: 13
j_call: TRBJ2-5
v_call: TRBV11-2
cdr3_aa: ASSPESGQKETQY

d_call: TRBD2
cdr3_length: 15
j_call: TRBJ2-1
v_call: TRBV10-3
cdr3_aa: AISNGTSGGRYNEQF

d_call: .
cdr3_length: 13
j_call: TRBJ2-3
v_call: TRBV29-1
cdr3_aa: SVSSGGGFTDTQY

d_call: TRBD1
cdr3_length: 12
j_call: TRBJ1-1
v_call: TRBV19
cdr3_aa: ASSVGTGNTEAF

d_call: .
cdr3_length: 10
j_call: TRBJ2-5
v_call: TRBV12-3/TRBV12-4
cdr3_aa: ASSLSRSPQY

d_call: TRBD1
cdr3_length: 15
j_call: TRBJ2-7
v_call: TRBV7-9
cdr3_aa: ASSLASTGQGSYEQY